This T cell receptor (beta chain) was captured in a study of T cells of healthy individuals (dated by TCRdb to the late 2010s). Sequences SNHLY (CDR1) and FYNNEI (CDR2) are obtained from the germline V gene. The CDR3 measures 21 amino acids from cysteine to phenylalanine. Only CDR3 DNA remains: 63 bases, in frame from the first base. Ends trimmed: V by 2 bases, J by 4 bases; bases unmatched to a gene: 20. This clonotype was found a few times. No antigen is known for it. No clone much larger than this one lies a single base away; base qualities are absent. The library was made by 5' RACE. Sequencing was performed on an Illumina MiSeq. TCRdb's own reprocessing of the public reads used fastp at Q25 and MiXCR and kept productive beta chains. Every distinct CDR3 protein forms one entry, paired with its most common genes and DNA. In this sample the table shows roughly 76,000 distinct CDR3 sequences, roughly 5% of which occur a single time. About 7.5% of the sample is held by the ten biggest clonotypes.

Recombination linked TRBV2 to TRBJ2-1; TRBD2 agrees with 10 junctional bases. This TCR was recovered from a female donor in good health. The CDR3 reads CASSEKVPSGSGRRRYNEQFF. The DNA sequence reads TGTGCCAGCAGTGAAAAGGTACCTAGCGGGAGCGGTAGGAGACGTTACAATGAGCAGTTCTTC.